A single sample gave rise to the 3 T cell receptor beta chains below, sequenced in a study of radiation and T cells in renal cell carcinoma. TCRdb's table, derived via immunoSEQ multiplex PCR, lists solely in-frame clones and lacks some. The sample has about 78,000 clones; roughly nine tenths are singletons. The time point was: blood 4 weeks post-SBRT, at nephrectomy. Treatment given: 15 Gy SBRT to primary tumor, nephrectomy 4 weeks later. The sequenced sample was blood, obtained from a patient whose treatment included radiotherapy and nephrectomy. Receptor source: a woman in her 70s with renal cell carcinoma.

J is TRBJ2-1 and V is TRBV27; D could derive from TRBD1 or TRBD2 (5 bases each). Trimming left V 1 base short and J 7 bases short, with 17 bases between. The CDR3 covers 16 residues. Per germline, CDR1 MNHEY and CDR2 SMNVEV (reference sequence). In DNA form, the CDR3 reads TGTGCCAGCAGTTTATTTGGGGGTTTATTGGATAATGAGCAGTTCTTC. This encodes CASSLFGGLLDNEQFF.

The J gene is TRBJ1-2, the V gene TRBV27, with D perhaps TRBD1 (6 bases). V lost 4 bases to trimming and J lost 5 bases, with 11 bases between them. Germline CDR1 reads MNHEY; CDR2 reads SMNVEV (reference sequence). This CDR3 has 13 residues. DNA for the CDR3: TGTGCCAGCAGTTCCCCCCAGGGGTATGGCTACACCTTC. This encodes CASSSPQGYGYTF.

The chain employs TRBV11-2 and TRBJ2-5; D may be TRBD2 (5 bases). The V and J ends lost 1 base and 5 bases respectively, with 14 bases between them. This CDR3 has 15 amino acids. The germline V gene encodes CDR1 SGHAT and CDR2 FQNNGV. The CDR3 DNA sequence: TGTGCCAGCAGCTTAGGGGTGGACCGCGGGGAGACCCAGTACTTC. Residues: CASSLGVDRGETQYF.